What follows describes a single T cell receptor beta chain. Per the authors' pipeline: Reference gene primers were amplified, and this amplification served to estimate nucleated cell counts. Profiling relied on immunoSEQ multiplex PCR, and the TCRdb table lists in-frame clones only, not all of them. V, J and clone size were drawn from that table, and D and trimming were deduced from the DNA. The sample carries about 100,000 clones, 86% recorded once. This sample is part of a study of blood T cell repertoires in COVID-19. At the level of the study: Acute and convalescent COVID-19 samples came from the United States, Italy and Spain. The cDNA or gDNA used as material had been derived from T cells, B-cell-depleted T cells, or PBMCs.

The CDR3 covers 15 residues. With 3 bases removed from V and 6 bases from J, the gap between germline ends came to 18 bases. CDR1 LNHDA and CDR2 SQIVND come from the germline V gene (reference sequence). The chain employs TRBV19 and TRBJ2-7; maybe TRBD2 (6 bases). Sequences were obtained from peripheral blood. The source of this sequence is an elderly man with acute or convalescent COVID-19. The CDR3 spells CASSIQGGSTSEQYF. CDR3 in DNA: TGTGCCAGTAGTATTCAGGGAGGATCAACGTCCGAGCAGTACTTC.